The 27 T cell receptor beta chains listed next were all sequenced from one sample in a study of T cell repertoires in cytomegalovirus infection. MiXCR, run by TCRdb on the reads, gives a single entry per CDR3 protein. The sample holds roughly 220,000 distinct CDR3 sequences, 35% to 40% seen once. These TCRs are of unknown antigen specificity. The material sequenced was CD8+ T cells from cultured PBMCs, taken from culture after CMV antigen stimulation. These receptors all come from a human donor in good health (CMV status not recorded). Some clones in this sample may be carry-over from other donors' samples.

This rearrangement joins TRBV14 to TRBJ1-1; no clear D. The CDR3 contains 16 residues. Trimming stripped 2 bases from V and 5 bases from J, with 18 bases between. Per the germline V gene, CDR1 is SGHDN and CDR2 is FVKESK. The CDR3 region is CASSQYSGPGRTEAFF. DNA for the CDR3: TGTGCCAGCAGCCAATATTCCGGGCCCGGGAGGACTGAAGCTTTCTTT.

There are many counts of this clonotype. V and J are TRBV7-2 and TRBJ2-3; weak D call: TRBD1 (6 bases). Trimming removed 1 base from V and 4 bases from J, with 15 bases in between. Germline V gene data show CDR1 as SGHTA and CDR2 as FQGNSA. This CDR3 has 16 amino acids. This CDR3 reads CASSLEDLGAADTQYF. The CDR3 DNA follows: TGTGCCAGCAGCTTAGAAGACCTGGGGGCGGCAGATACGCAGTATTTT. Filled out from reference TRBV7-2 and TRBJ2-3, the complete variable domain reads GAGVSQSPSNKVTEKGKDVELRCDPISGHTALYWYRQSLGQGLEFLIYFQGNSAPDKSGLPSDRFSAERTGGSVSTLTIQRTQQEDSAVYLCASSLEDLGAADTQYFGPGTRLTVL.

This rearrangement joins TRBV12-3 or TRBV12-4 to TRBJ2-1, with D maybe TRBD2 (5 bases). The CDR3 has 15 residues. Trimming pared 6 bases from V and 4 bases from J, leaving 16 bases between. CDR3 nucleotides: TGTGCCAGCAGCACGACCCCTAGCCCATACAATGAGCAGTTCTTC. It codes for CASSTTPSPYNEQFF.

The chain carries TRBV7-6 and TRBJ1-1, with D unresolved. V lost 6 bases to trimming and J lost 1 base, with 9 bases between them. The germline V gene has CDR1 SGHVS and CDR2 FNYEAQ. CDR3 size: 13 residues. This chain's CDR3 is CASRYDKNTEAFF. CDR3 nucleotide sequence: TGTGCCAGCAGATATGACAAGAACACTGAAGCTTTCTTT.

The CDR3 sequence is CASSFGTAGLDTEAFF. The CDR3 DNA follows: TGTGCCAGCAGCTTTGGGACCGCCGGTTTGGACACTGAAGCTTTCTTT. The chain employs TRBV11-1 and TRBJ1-1; tentative D call: TRBD1 (5 bases). This CDR3 comprises 16 residues. Trimming took off 3 bases at V and 3 bases at J, with 17 bases between the two ends. Germline CDR1 reads SGHAT; CDR2 reads FQDESV (reference sequence).

This clonotype occurred a few times. The rearrangement uses TRBV6-2 or TRBV6-3 and TRBJ2-6, with 14 bases that match TRBD2. V was clipped by 2 bases and J by 0 bases; unmatched bases: 6. The CDR3 is made up of 20 amino acids. Germline V gene data show CDR1 as MNHEY and CDR2 as SVGEGT. The CDR3 reads CASSYPGTSGSGSGANVLTF. Written as DNA, the CDR3 is TGTGCCAGCAGTTACCCCGGGACTAGCGGGAGCGGCTCTGGGGCCAACGTCCTGACTTTC.

This chain connects TRBV5-5 to TRBJ2-4; D is possibly TRBD2 (5 bases). Trimming removed 4 bases from V and 1 base from J, with 15 bases in between. This CDR3 comprises 16 residues. Germline V gene data show CDR1 as SGHKS and CDR2 as YYEKEE (reference sequence). The CDR3 spells CASSPPGLVAKNIQYF. DNA of the CDR3: TGTGCCAGCAGCCCACCTGGACTCGTGGCCAAAAACATTCAGTACTTC. The whole variable domain, filled in from reference TRBV5-5 and TRBJ2-4, reads DAGVTQSPTHLIKTRGQQVTLRCSPISGHKSVSWYQQVLGQGPQFIFQYYEKEERGRGNFPDRFSARQFPNYSSELNVNALLLGDSALYLCASSPPGLVAKNIQYFGAGTRLSVL.

Many counts were recorded for this clonotype. CDR3 bases: TGTGCCAGCAGCTTAGCTCCGCGAACTAAGACAGATACGCAGTATTTT. Its translation is CASSLAPRTKTDTQYF. The chain couples TRBV11-2 to TRBJ2-3; D unresolved. Trimming removed 1 base at V and 3 bases at J, with 14 bases between. This CDR3 region has 16 residues. CDR1 SGHAT and CDR2 FQNNGV come from the germline V gene.

This clonotype occurred a few times. The chain joins TRBV11-2 to TRBJ2-5; 10 bases fit TRBD2. The junction had 5 bases not matched to a gene; V was cut back by 5 bases and J by 5 bases. The CDR3 length is 14 residues. Looked up from germline, CDR1 is SGHAT and CDR2 is FQNNGV. For the CDR3, the DNA is TGTGCCAGCAGCCAGGAACTAGCGGGGGAGACCCAGTACTTC. It is translated as CASSQELAGETQYF.

A few counts support this clonotype. The chain joins TRBV7-6 to TRBJ2-7; TRBD2 is a possible D gene (5 bases). This CDR3 is built from 16 residues. Deletions cut 2 bases from V and 2 bases from J, with 16 bases between. CDR1 and CDR2 (germline): SGHVS, FNYEAQ. CDR3 in amino acids: CASSLRRASPAYEQYF. CDR3 bases: TGTGCCAGCAGCTTAAGGCGGGCCTCACCAGCCTACGAGCAGTACTTC. Variable domain in full (rest from reference TRBV7-6 and TRBJ2-7): GAGVSQSPRYKVTKRGQDVALRCDPISGHVSLYWYRQALGQGPEFLTYFNYEAQQDKSGLPNDRFSAERPEGSISTLTIQRTEQRDSAMYRCASSLRRASPAYEQYFGPGTRLTVT.

The chain couples TRBV25-1 to TRBJ1-1, with TRBD1 matching over 7 bases. The CDR3 is made up of 15 amino acids. Germline V gene data show CDR1 as MGHDK and CDR2 as SYGVNS. V was pared by 3 bases and J by 5 bases, with 9 bases of the junction left unmatched. The CDR3 region is CASSDPTGVGTEAFF. The CDR3 bases are TGTGCCAGCAGTGATCCTACAGGGGTTGGGACTGAAGCTTTCTTT.

The DNA of the CDR3 is TGTGCCAGCAGCCCTATCTCGACAGGGAGGGATGGCTACACCTTC. This sequence encodes CASSPISTGRDGYTF. The J gene is TRBJ1-2, the V gene TRBV6-1; 7 positions agree with TRBD1. Germline assignment: CDR1 MNHNS and CDR2 SASEGT. The CDR3 length is 15 residues. V shed 6 bases and J 6 bases; nucleotides not matched to a gene: 13.

This clonotype turned up a few times. The genes are TRBV7-2 and TRBJ2-2, with 11 positions matching TRBD2. V was pared by 8 bases and J by 1 base, with 9 bases of the junction left unmatched. This CDR3 comprises 17 residues. Germline V gene data show CDR1 as SGHTA and CDR2 as FQGNSA. The CDR3 DNA follows: TGTGCCAGCTCCTTTCTAGCGGGGGGAGGGAACACCGGGGAGCTGTTTTTT. It yields the protein CASSFLAGGGNTGELFF.

This clonotype was counted between two and nine times. The CDR3 sequence is CASSHLLAGMNTGELFF. In nucleotides, the CDR3 is TGTGCCAGCAGCCACCTACTAGCGGGGATGAACACCGGGGAGCTGTTTTTT. The chain recombines TRBV7-9 with TRBJ2-2; 10 positions match TRBD2. Germline V gives CDR1 SEHNR, CDR2 FQNEAQ (reference sequence). Trimming removed 5 bases from V and 1 base from J; junction bases left unmatched: 7. This CDR3 is built from 17 residues.

This clonotype was observed a single time. The V and J genes are TRBV20-1 and TRBJ2-4, with 12 bases fitting TRBD1. The germline V gene has CDR1 DFQATT and CDR2 SNEGSKA (reference sequence). The length of the CDR3 is 19 residues. The CDR3 protein is CSGGGGQGASDWRRNIQYF. The CDR3, as DNA: TGCAGCGGGGGCGGGGGACAGGGGGCATCGGATTGGAGACGGAACATTCAGTACTTC.

The rearrangement uses TRBV27 and TRBJ2-2, with 7 positions matching TRBD1. V was pared by 8 bases and J by 2 bases, with 5 bases of the junction left unmatched. Per germline, CDR1 MNHEY and CDR2 SMNVEV (reference sequence). The CDR3 is 14 residues long. The DNA of the CDR3 is TGTGCCAGCCTTAAGGGGGCCAACACCGGGGAGCTGTTTTTT. Its protein product is CASLKGANTGELFF.

This clonotype has only a few counts. The rearrangement uses TRBV27 and TRBJ2-5; TRBD1 or TRBD2 may be the D gene (6 bases each). Trimming left V 0 bases short and J 5 bases short, with 13 bases between. Germline V gene lookup returns CDR1 MNHEY and CDR2 SMNVEV (reference sequence). CDR3 length: 15 residues. CDR3 coding DNA: TGTGCCAGCAGTTTATCACCGGGGGCTGGGGAGACCCAGTACTTC. Translated, it gives CASSLSPGAGETQYF.

This CDR3 is CASRLGEGFAGELFF. The CDR3 coding sequence is TGCGCCAGCAGGCTGGGGGAGGGCTTCGCCGGGGAGCTGTTTTTT. This chain links TRBV4-1 with TRBJ2-2; 7 bases match TRBD2. V gave up 6 bases and J gave up 6 bases; unmatched junction bases: 10. This CDR3 contains 15 residues. Germline V gives CDR1 MGHRA, CDR2 YSYEKL.

The V and J genes are TRBV4-1 and TRBJ2-3; possibly TRBD1 for D (6 bases). The CDR3 length is 15 residues. Trimming cost V 0 bases and J 4 bases, with 11 bases left between them. Germline CDR1 reads MGHRA; CDR2 reads YSYEKL. Here the CDR3 reads CASSQDRTESDTQYF. Here the CDR3 DNA reads TGCGCCAGCAGCCAAGATCGGACAGAGTCAGATACGCAGTATTTT.

The genes are TRBV10-2 and TRBJ1-1, with a tentative D call TRBD1 (6 bases). Germline CDR1 is WSHSY and CDR2 is SAAADI. The length of the CDR3 is 15 residues. Trimming took off 2 bases at V and 0 bases at J, with 10 bases between the two ends. The CDR3 DNA sequence: TGCGCCAGCAGTGAGAGGGGGGTCATGAACACTGAAGCTTTCTTT. Its protein product is CASSERGVMNTEAFF.

The chain employs TRBV7-2 and TRBJ1-2; 7 bases match TRBD1. This CDR3 is 15 amino acids long. Germline-derived CDR1 and CDR2 are SGHTA and FQGNSA. V gave up 5 bases and J gave up 4 bases; unmatched junction bases: 10. The CDR3 loop reads CASSIFGQAGYGYTF. The CDR3 DNA sequence: TGTGCCAGCAGCATCTTCGGACAGGCAGGCTATGGCTACACCTTC. The full variable domain, with the rest looked up from reference TRBV7-2 and TRBJ1-2, is GAGVSQSPSNKVTEKGKDVELRCDPISGHTALYWYRQSLGQGLEFLIYFQGNSAPDKSGLPSDRFSAERTGGSVSTLTIQRTQQEDSAVYLCASSIFGQAGYGYTFGSGTRLTVV.

The sample holds a few counts of this clonotype. The chain couples TRBV27 to TRBJ2-3, with unresolved D. V was trimmed by 8 bases and J by 2 bases, leaving 14 bases between them. The CDR3 covers 14 residues. The germline V gene has CDR1 MNHEY and CDR2 SMNVEV (reference sequence). CDR3 DNA: TGTGCCAGCTATACCTCCCTTCACACAGATACGCAGTATTTT. It translates to CASYTSLHTDTQYF.

The rearrangement uses TRBV5-1 and TRBJ2-1, with 8 bases fitting TRBD2. Per germline, CDR1 SGHRS and CDR2 YFSETQ. The V gene end was trimmed by 2 bases and the J gene end by 5 bases; junction bases not matched to a gene: 6. The CDR3 is 15 amino acids. DNA for the CDR3: TGCGCCAGCAGCTTCTGGGCGGGAGGCGACAATGAGCAGTTCTTC. Translated: CASSFWAGGDNEQFF.

CDR3 in amino acids: CASSGDRDLGNQPQHF. CDR3 nucleotides: TGTGCCAGCAGCGGGGACAGGGACCTCGGCAATCAGCCCCAGCATTTT. The gene calls are TRBV7-9 and TRBJ1-5, with 9 bases aligning to TRBD1. V dropped 5 bases and J dropped 2; count of bases not matched to a gene: 7. The CDR3 length is 16 residues. Germline loops: CDR1 SEHNR, CDR2 FQNEAQ (reference sequence).

This clonotype was seen repeatedly, ten times or more. V gene TRBV7-2 combines with J gene TRBJ2-7, with 12 bases matching TRBD2. The CDR3 runs to 14 residues. Trimming removed 3 bases from V and 5 bases from J; junction bases left unmatched: 2. Germline CDR1 reads SGHTA; CDR2 reads FQGNSA. Here the CDR3 DNA reads TGTGCCAGCAGCTTGACTAGCGGGAGAGACGAGCAGTACTTC. It specifies CASSLTSGRDEQYF.

This clonotype has a handful of counts. Here the CDR3 reads CASSLARGQAPGTQYF. CDR3 nucleotide sequence: TGTGCCAGCAGCTTAGCTCGTGGACAGGCCCCGGGGACCCAGTACTTC. The chain links TRBV11-2 to TRBJ2-5; 7 bases match TRBD1. V was pared by 1 base and J by 7 bases, with 12 bases of the junction left unmatched. Germline V gene lookup returns CDR1 SGHAT and CDR2 FQNNGV. The CDR3 contains 16 residues.

In its sample, this clonotype was seen a few times. The chain recombines TRBV7-6 with TRBJ2-1; 11 bases match TRBD2. This CDR3 is 18 amino acids long. Losses at the gene ends were 5 bases for V and 7 bases for J; bases not matched to a gene: 16. Germline CDR1 SGHVS, CDR2 FNYEAQ. Written as DNA, the CDR3 is TGTGCCAGCAGCCCCGTCTATGGGAGGGTAGCGGGAGGGAATGAGCAGTTCTTC. Translated, it gives CASSPVYGRVAGGNEQFF.